Below are 10 T cell receptor beta chains sequenced from a single sample in a study of Ad26.COV2.S vaccination and SARS-CoV-2 variants. TCRdb's table, derived via immunoSEQ multiplex PCR, lists solely in-frame clones and lacks some. This table holds 350,000 to 450,000 clones, about nine tenths found once. The treatment denotes: 15 to 20 received Ad26.COV2.S at low or high dose, single or two shots; five or six received placebo; per-sample allocation not given. Sampling occurred on day 63 after the first vaccine or placebo injection. Sample: peripheral blood, taken in a trial of Ad26.COV2.S vaccine versus placebo. Receptors originate from a person aged 18-60 years who received the Ad26.COV2.S COVID-19 vaccine or a placebo.

The chain carries TRBV7-9 and TRBJ2-7; no clear D gene. Looked up from germline, CDR1 is SEHNR and CDR2 is FQNEAQ (reference sequence). The CDR3 loop spans 12 amino acids. V lost 5 bases to trimming and J lost 0 bases, with 5 bases between them. This CDR3 is CASSPLSYEQYF. The CDR3 DNA sequence: TGTGCCAGCAGCCCCCTCTCCTACGAGCAGTACTTC.

This rearrangement joins TRBV5-6 to TRBJ1-3; TRBD1 aligns across 7 bases. Germline CDR1 and CDR2: SGHDT and YYEEEE. The CDR3 consists of 16 residues. The ends lost 4 bases at V and 3 bases at J; junction bases unmatched: 10. This chain's CDR3 is CASSAGEGASGNTIYF. In nucleotides, the CDR3 is TGTGCCAGCAGCGCTGGCGAGGGGGCAAGTGGAAACACCATATATTTT.

About this clone itself: In the same sample, other DNA sequences code for this CDR3. J is TRBJ2-2 and V is TRBV28; 11 nucleotides align to TRBD2. This CDR3 has 17 residues. Per germline, CDR1 MDHEN and CDR2 SYDVKM. The ends lost 2 bases at V and 3 bases at J; junction bases unmatched: 5. The CDR3, as DNA: TGTGCCAGCAGTTTACTAGCGGGGGGACATTACACCGGGGAGCTGTTTTTT. It codes for CASSLLAGGHYTGELFF.

This clone was seen a handful of times. The rearrangement links TRBV18 to TRBJ1-2; TRBD1 might be the D (5 bases). Deletions cut 3 bases from V and 3 bases from J, with 23 bases between. In germline, CDR1 is KGHSH, CDR2 LQKENI. CDR3 length equals 18 residues. As DNA, the CDR3 is TGTGCCAGCTCACCCTCGTCGGGGAGCGGACAAGGTGACTATGGCTACACCTTC. Protein sequence: CASSPSSGSGQGDYGYTF.

This clone was counted once. The chain uses TRBV15 and TRBJ2-3; possibly TRBD2 for D (5 bases). The V end was cut by 5 bases, the J end by 1 base, with 7 bases between. The CDR3 contains 13 residues. In germline, CDR1 is LNHNV, CDR2 YYDKDF (reference sequence). In DNA form, the CDR3 reads TGTGCCACCAGCCGGGGTGGCACAGATACGCAGTATTTT. Its protein product is CATSRGGTDTQYF.

The chain has TRBV29-1 and TRBJ2-7, with 14 bases aligning to TRBD2. After removal of 5 bases from V and 2 bases from J, the junction contained 2 bases not matched to a gene. In germline, CDR1 is SQVTM, CDR2 ANQGSEA. The CDR3 has 14 residues. CDR3 bases: TGCAGCGTTAGGACTAGCGGGGGGCCCTACGAGCAGTACTTC. Translated, it gives CSVRTSGGPYEQYF.

The chain combines TRBV27 with TRBJ2-5, with D possibly matching TRBD2 (5 bases). Trimming took off 4 bases at V and 0 bases at J, with 18 bases between the two ends. The CDR3 is 17 amino acids. Germline V gene data show CDR1 as MNHEY and CDR2 as SMNVEV (reference sequence). The CDR3 here is CASSSRGGRRYQETQYF. The DNA of the CDR3 is TGTGCCAGCAGTTCCCGGGGTGGCCGCCGGTACCAAGAGACCCAGTACTTC.

This clone was seen just once. This chain links TRBV19 with TRBJ1-1, with D tentatively TRBD1 (6 bases). Per germline, CDR1 LNHDA and CDR2 SQIVND (reference sequence). The V end was cut by 6 bases, the J end by 1 base, with 12 bases between. The CDR3 runs 14 residues. The CDR3 nucleotides are TGTGCCAGTAGCTCAGGGGCGGGGAACACTGAAGCTTTCTTT. It translates to CASSSGAGNTEAFF.

The rearrangement links TRBV5-1 to TRBJ2-1, with a weak D call TRBD1 (6 bases). Germline V gene data show CDR1 as SGHRS and CDR2 as YFSETQ. CDR3 length: 16 amino acids. The ends were cut back, 1 base at V and 0 bases at J, with 11 bases in the middle. CDR3 loop: CASSLPQGSSYNEQFF. CDR3 bases: TGCGCCAGCAGCTTGCCACAGGGAAGCTCCTACAATGAGCAGTTCTTC.

This sequence joins TRBV6-5 and TRBJ1-6, with D possibly TRBD1 on 5 matching bases. Germline V gene sequence: CDR1 MNHEY, CDR2 SVGAGI. The CDR3 is 15 amino acids. Deletions cut 8 bases from V and 0 bases from J, with 11 bases between. The chain's CDR3 is CASQPGDSYNSPLHF. In DNA form, the CDR3 reads TGTGCCAGCCAACCGGGGGACTCCTATAATTCACCCCTCCACTTT.